The clone carrying this TCR beta chain has only one observation. Germline assignment: CDR1 SGHVS and CDR2 FQNEAQ. This CDR3 spans 15 amino acids. With 5 bases clipped from V and 4 bases from J, the junction kept 6 bases outside the gene matches. This specimen belongs to a study of control samples from healthy donors and cancer patients. Some clones are missing from TCRdb's copy, which holds only in-frame ones; the method was immunoSEQ multiplex PCR. The sample gives 140,000 or so clones, 75% to 90% of which show up once; less than 5.5% is in the top ten. This TCR came from a man younger than 40 in good health. Sequenced: blood. The rearrangement uses TRBV7-8 and TRBJ2-1, with 9 bases identical to TRBD1. The CDR3: CASSTRQGEYNEQFF. The CDR3 nucleotides are TGTGCCAGCAGCACCCGACAGGGGGAGTACAATGAGCAGTTCTTC. The variable domain in full, with the rest retrieved from reference TRBV7-8 and TRBJ2-1, is GAGVSQSPRYKVAKRGQDVALRCDPISGHVSLFWYQQALGQGPEFLTYFQNEAQLDKSGLPSDRFFAERPEGSVSTLKIQRTQQEDSAVYLCASSTRQGEYNEQFFGPGTRLTVL.